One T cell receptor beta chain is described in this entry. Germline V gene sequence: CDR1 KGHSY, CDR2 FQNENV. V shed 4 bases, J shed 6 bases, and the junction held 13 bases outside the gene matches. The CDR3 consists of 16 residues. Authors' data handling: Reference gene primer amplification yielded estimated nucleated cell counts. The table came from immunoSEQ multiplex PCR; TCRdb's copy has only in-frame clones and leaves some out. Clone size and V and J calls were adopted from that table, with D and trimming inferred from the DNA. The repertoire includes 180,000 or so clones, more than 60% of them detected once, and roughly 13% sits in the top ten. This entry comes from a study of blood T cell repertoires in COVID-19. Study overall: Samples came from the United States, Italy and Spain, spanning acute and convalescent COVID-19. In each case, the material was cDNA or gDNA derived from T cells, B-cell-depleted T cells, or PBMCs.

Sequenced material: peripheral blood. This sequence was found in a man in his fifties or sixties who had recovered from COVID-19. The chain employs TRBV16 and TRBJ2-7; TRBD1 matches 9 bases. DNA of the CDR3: TGTGCCAGCAGCCCAAACAGGGGGCTGGGAAGGGGCGAGCAGTACTTC. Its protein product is CASSPNRGLGRGEQYF.